This T cell receptor beta chain comes out of a study of OX40 agonist ivuxolimab in advanced cancers. This CDR3 spans 13 amino acids. V was trimmed by 1 base and J by 6 bases, leaving 10 bases between them. CDR1 and CDR2 from the germline V gene are SGHTA and FQGNSA. TCRdb keeps only in-frame clones here, not all; method: immunoSEQ multiplex PCR. The data hold 65,000 to 80,000 clones, with about nine tenths observed a single time. Sequencing was performed on CD4+ or CD8+ T cells sorted from blood, taken in a trial of the OX40 agonist ivuxolimab. This TCR was recovered from an adult with an advanced solid tumor such as melanoma, head and neck, liver or kidney cancer. This chain joins TRBV7-2 and TRBJ2-7; D uncertain. DNA for the CDR3: TGTGCCAGCAGCTTAGTCGGTAGCACCGAGCAGTACTTC. Amino acid sequence: CASSLVGSTEQYF. The entire variable domain, with the rest obtained from reference TRBV7-2 and TRBJ2-7, is as follows: GAGVSQSPSNKVTEKGKDVELRCDPISGHTALYWYRQSLGQGLEFLIYFQGNSAPDKSGLPSDRFSAERTGGSVSTLTIQRTQQEDSAVYLCASSLVGSTEQYFGPGTRLTVT.